This TCR beta chain was found in a study of T cell changes during pregnancy in multiple sclerosis. This CDR3 region has 14 residues. J lost 4 bases, V lost 3 bases, and 5 bases had no gene match. Germline V CDR1 and CDR2: WNHNN, SYGVQD (reference sequence). Assay: immunoSEQ multiplex PCR; the TCRdb copy retains only in-frame clones and omits some. The sample includes roughly 36,000 clones, about nine tenths seen only once; the top ten take roughly 6.1%. Sequenced here: CD8+ T cells from peripheral blood mononuclear cells, sampled in the second trimester of pregnancy. The receptor comes from a female donor with multiple sclerosis, enrolled in a pregnancy study. The rearrangement joins TRBV10-1 to TRBJ1-1; 7 positions agree with TRBD1. CDR3 nucleotides: TGCGCCAGCAGTGATGAGGGGGCGGGCACTGAAGCTTTCTTT. It codes for CASSDEGAGTEAFF.